This T cell receptor beta chain was obtained from a study of Ad26.COV2.S vaccination and SARS-CoV-2 variants (dated by TCRdb to the early 2020s). General notes on the study: Vaccine-arm donors were drawn from COV1001, a multicentre, randomized, double-blind, placebo-controlled phase I-IIa trial of Ad26.COV2.S in healthy adults. Ad26.COV2.S was administered intramuscularly at a dose of 5x10^10 or 1x10^11 viral particles, either as one shot or as two shots given 56 days apart. Sequencing of the TCRbeta repertoire served to evaluate the specificity and breadth of SARS-CoV-2-reactive T cell receptors following Ad26.COV2.S vaccination. Blinding of investigators to trial group allocation was maintained during experiments and outcome assessment. Participants in the trial were split at random into five groups of five each, receiving low-dose or high-dose Ad26.COV2.S once or twice, or else placebo on both occasions. A total of around 32 samples were included in the TCR-sequenced set, comprising some 20 Ad26.COV2.S vaccine recipients, 5 placebo recipients and 8 SARS-CoV-2 convalescent individuals. Results and caveats for the whole study, not just this receptor: The study was not powered for comparison of responses between vaccine doses or regimens. Vaccine and placebo recipients had comparable non-spike TCR breadth, which fits with the vaccine containing only spike. Spike-specific TCR breadth was higher in Ad26.COV2.S recipients than in placebo recipients (P = 0.0014). After vaccination, spike-specific CD8+ and CD4+ T cell responses were reported to show substantial breadth. It was noted by the authors that total T cell responses may have been underestimated by the TCR breadth and depth analyses.

Sequences MNHEY (CDR1) and SMNVEV (CDR2) are obtained from the germline V gene (reference sequence). The CDR3 runs 15 amino acids, cysteine and phenylalanine included. Solely the CDR3 DNA is kept, with 45 bases framed from the first base. A distance of 16 bases separates the germline ends of V and J, which lose 5 bases and 3 bases respectively. The immunoSEQ Assay was the method used to sequence TCRbeta CDR3 regions. After extraction, genomic DNA underwent amplification by bias-controlled multiplex PCR, followed by high-throughput sequencing. As for the original processing: To quantify the absolute abundance of every unique TCRbeta CDR3 region, sequences were collapsed and filtered. T cell fraction was estimated by normalization of TCRbeta template counts to usable DNA, with usable DNA being measured through amplification of reference genes present in all nucleated cells. Repertoire TCRs were annotated as SARS-CoV-2-specific when V gene, CDR3 amino acid sequence and J gene were exactly matched to a known reactive TCR set. The reference SARS-CoV-2 TCR set came from MIRA and was filtered for enrichment in COVID-19-positive ImmuneCODE repertoires, removing public or cross-reactive TCRs. Drawing on the MIRA antigens, annotated TCRs were analysed further at the level of specific ORF or position within ORF. Breadth was defined as annotated unique rearrangements over total unique productive rearrangements; depth was the summed frequency of those rearrangements. Group comparisons of TCR breadth used two-sided Wilcoxon rank-sum tests. Here the immuneACCESS table is served through TCRdb, limited to in-frame sequences with V and J called. Missing clones are a known gap in these copies; in checked studies unresolved V genes cover under half, and the rest lacks a known reason. For V, J and clone size, that table is used; D and trimming come from the DNA. The sample data list more than 300,000 clones, and 70% to 90% of these were observed just once. 2.1% of the sample belongs to the ten largest clones.

The sample's treatment or condition label is to be understood as: some 20 received Ad26.COV2.S at low or high dose, single or two shots; about 5 received placebo; per-sample allocation not given. For vaccine and placebo recipients, the sequenced repertoires came from samples collected on day 63 after the first injection. Cohort 1b enrolled 25 to 30 adults aged 18-55 years at a single site in Boston, USA, between 29 July and 7 August 2020. As a vaccine, Ad26.COV2.S was a replication-incompetent adenovirus type 26 vector that expressed a prefusion-stabilized SARS-CoV-2 spike protein derived from the original Wuhan strain. This clone was detected a few times. Its antigen is not yet known. It has no much larger one-base neighbor in the sample; base qualities were not kept.

This receptor was taken from a person aged 18-60 years who received the Ad26.COV2.S COVID-19 vaccine or a placebo. The chain uses TRBV27 and TRBJ1-2, with TRBD1 as a weak D call on 6 bases. This specimen consisted of peripheral blood, obtained in a trial of Ad26.COV2.S vaccine versus placebo. CDR3 loop: CASSPTGIPHYGYTF. Here is the DNA: TGTGCCAGCAGTCCAACAGGGATCCCCCACTATGGCTACACCTTC.